A selection of T cell receptor beta chains follows, all from one sample in a study of cytomegalovirus exposure and HLA in healthy donors. Assay used: immunoSEQ multiplex PCR; TCRdb lists only in-frame clones, some missing. The sample yields about 130,000 clones, 70% to 85% seen once. Sequencing was done on a sample of PBMCs. These receptors all come from a boy between 2 and 10 years old in good health and CMV-seronegative. Each CDR3 is given with its conserved first and last residue. The D gene is left open where the match is weak. Clone size appears in some rows only: once, few, many, or a class for an expanded clone.

D gene	J gene	clone size	CDR3 length	V gene	CDR3 protein	CDR3 DNA
TRBD2	TRBJ2-5	few	17	TRBV9	CASSGSPKSGSLETQYF	TGTGCCAGCAGCGGATCCCCGAAAAGCGGGAGTTTGGAGACCCAGTACTTC
TRBD2	TRBJ2-1	.	15	TRBV19	CASSVSGGSYNEQFF	TGTGCCAGTAGTGTTAGCGGGGGCTCCTACAATGAGCAGTTCTTC
.	TRBJ1-1	.	13	TRBV19	CASKDRMNTEAFF	TGTGCCAGCAAGGACAGAATGAACACTGAAGCTTTCTTT
.	TRBJ1-1	.	13	TRBV2	CASRPEVRTEAFF	TGTGCCAGCAGGCCGGAGGTGCGCACTGAAGCTTTCTTT
TRBD1	TRBJ2-6	once	16	TRBV19	CASNIGTGTGANVLTF	TGTGCCAGTAATATCGGGACAGGGACTGGGGCCAACGTCCTGACTTTC
.	TRBJ1-1	once	15	TRBV4-3	CASSQDAGRETEAFF	TGCGCCAGCAGCCAAGATGCGGGGCGTGAGACTGAAGCTTTCTTT
.	TRBJ1-1	few	14	TRBV7-3	CASSLARSATEAFF	TGTGCCAGCAGCTTGGCGAGGTCAGCCACTGAAGCTTTCTTT
TRBD1	TRBJ2-5	once	15	TRBV7-2	CASSLAGTGGETQYF	TGTGCCAGCAGCTTAGCGGGGACAGGGGGAGAGACCCAGTACTTC
TRBD2	TRBJ2-1	.	15	TRBV6-4	CASSEAGGSYNEQLF	TGTGCCAGCAGTGAAGCGGGAGGCTCCTACAATGAGCAGCTCTTC
.	TRBJ2-3	.	16	TRBV27	CASSGRTDSHTDTQYF	TGTGCCAGCAGTGGTAGGACAGACAGCCATACAGATACGCAGTATTTT
.	TRBJ1-1	.	14	TRBV2	CASSLDSVNTEAFF	TGTGCCAGCAGCCTGGACAGTGTGAACACTGAAGCTTTCTTT
.	TRBJ2-1	once	17	TRBV28	CASSLPLFGAGGNEQFF	TGTGCCAGCAGTTTACCCCTTTTCGGTGCAGGAGGCAATGAGCAGTTCTTC
.	TRBJ2-3	.	14	TRBV5-6	CASSLQGPGDTQYF	TGTGCCAGCAGCTTACAGGGACCAGGGGATACGCAGTATTTT
TRBD1	TRBJ2-4	.	18	TRBV15	CATSRDWRDRVSKNIQYF	TGTGCCACCAGCAGAGATTGGCGGGACAGGGTCTCCAAAAACATTCAGTACTTC
TRBD2	TRBJ2-3	.	15	TRBV6-4	CASSSTSGSPDTQYF	TGTGCCAGCAGCTCGACTAGCGGGAGCCCAGATACGCAGTATTTT
TRBD1	TRBJ2-7	few	13	TRBV19	CASSQTDRGEQYF	TGTGCCAGTAGTCAAACTGACAGGGGCGAGCAGTACTTC
TRBD1	TRBJ2-7	.	16	TRBV5-1	CASSLEGTGGGYEQYF	TGCGCCAGCAGCTTGGAGGGGACAGGGGGCGGGTACGAGCAGTACTTC
.	TRBJ1-1	.	14	TRBV7-8	CASSLSRETFEAFF	TGTGCCAGCAGCTTAAGTCGGGAAACCTTTGAAGCTTTCTTT
.	TRBJ1-3	.	15	TRBV5-6	CASSVEVGSGNTIYF	TGTGCCAGCAGCGTTGAGGTGGGGAGTGGAAACACCATATATTTT
.	TRBJ1-6	.	13	TRBV29-1	CSARDSGNSPLHF	TGCAGCGCCCGGGACTCCGGTAATTCACCCCTCCACTTT
TRBD1	TRBJ1-2	few	14	TRBV5-6	CASSSGTALYGYTF	TGTGCCAGCAGCTCGGGGACAGCTCTCTATGGCTACACCTTC
.	TRBJ1-5	.	13	TRBV27	CASGYRAFQPQHF	TGTGCCAGCGGCTACAGGGCTTTCCAGCCCCAGCATTTT
TRBD2	TRBJ2-7	.	16	TRBV27	CASSFRASGAHDEQYF	TGTGCCAGCAGTTTTCGGGCTAGCGGGGCCCACGACGAGCAGTACTTC
.	TRBJ1-6	few	15	TRBV6-1	CASSDTRGHNSPLHF	TGTGCCAGCAGTGATACCCGGGGTCATAATTCACCCCTCCACTTT
.	TRBJ1-2	.	14	TRBV13	CASSSDQGIYGYTF	TGTGCCAGCAGTTCCGACCAGGGGATCTATGGCTACACCTTC
TRBD1	TRBJ1-2	.	18	TRBV4-1	CASSQQTGGLEAGYGYTF	TGCGCCAGCAGCCAGCAGACAGGGGGCCTCGAGGCGGGCTATGGCTACACCTTC
.	TRBJ2-1	.	17	TRBV7-2	CASSSRRGGAWGNEQFF	TGTGCCAGCAGCTCCCGTAGGGGGGGGGCCTGGGGCAATGAGCAGTTCTTC
TRBD2	TRBJ2-2	.	14	TRBV4-1	CASSPGLVGGELFF	TGCGCCAGCAGCCCGGGACTAGTCGGCGGGGAGCTGTTTTTT
TRBD2	TRBJ2-1	.	15	TRBV5-4	CASSWTSGGVYEQFF	TGTGCCAGCAGCTGGACTAGCGGGGGGGTTTATGAGCAGTTCTTC
.	TRBJ2-1	.	13	TRBV2	CASSEGPLDEQFF	TGTGCCAGCAGTGAAGGTCCCCTCGATGAGCAGTTCTTC
TRBD1	TRBJ1-2	.	14	TRBV2	CASSVQGQAYGYTF	TGTGCCAGCAGTGTACAGGGGCAAGCCTATGGCTACACCTTC
TRBD1	TRBJ1-4	once	12	TRBV11-2	CASSLNGGRGIF	TGTGCCAGCAGCCTTAACGGGGGCAGGGGGATTTTT
.	TRBJ1-2	once	13	TRBV7-3	CASSPGSGYGYTF	TGTGCCAGCAGCCCAGGGTCCGGGTATGGCTACACCTTC
.	TRBJ2-6	few	15	TRBV6-1	CASSEVAGGANVLTF	TGTGCCAGCAGTGAAGTGGCGGGGGGGGCCAACGTCCTGACTTTC
.	TRBJ2-2	once	13	TRBV7-3	CASSPGGPGELFF	TGTGCCAGCAGTCCTGGAGGGCCCGGGGAGCTGTTTTTT
.	TRBJ2-6	.	13	TRBV19	CARNRAGANVLTF	TGTGCCAGAAACAGGGCTGGGGCCAACGTCCTGACTTTC